This T cell receptor beta chain originates from a study of regulatory T cells in long-lasting Graves disease. For the study at large: Patients newly diagnosed with Graves' had been on antithyroid drugs for under 3 months.

Findings and caveats of the study: Persistent patients shared more public clonotypes (about 2,900) than new patients (966).

The sample's time point: newly diagnosed GD, antithyroid drugs for less than 3 months. Extracted RNA from PBMCs served as the source of the TCR library. With regard to this clonotype: No antigen is known for it.

Arm-PCR of CDR3 regions and iRepertoire HTBI primers were used to build TCR beta libraries. TCRdb recomputed calls from the multiplex PCR reads with MiXCR, one row per CDR3 protein. The table includes some 350,000 distinct CDR3 sequences, 16% detected once. A further study also used this sample, focusing on T cells in Graves' hyperthyroidism and ophthalmopathy. That study reports: The diagnostic basis comprised clinical symptoms, serum thyroxine and TRAb, thyroid ultrasound and orbital computed tomography.

Here the sequenced sample was peripheral blood mononuclear cells (PBMCs), taken at new diagnosis, from a patient treated with antithyroid drugs. The source of this sequence is a woman aged 18-29 years with Graves disease.

The CDR3 loop is CASSYSMTPPGNTIYF. CDR3 bases: TGTGCCAGCAGTTACTCGATGACCCCACCTGGAAACACCATATATTTT. The chain uses TRBV6-2 or TRBV6-3 and TRBJ1-3, with unresolved D. Germline V gives CDR1 MNHEY, CDR2 SVGEGT. CDR3 size: 16 residues. Trimming removed 0 bases from V and 2 bases from J, with 11 bases in between.